Below, 27 T cell receptor beta chains from the same sample are listed, as sequenced in a study of T cells in women clearing cervical HPV infection. Measured with immunoSEQ multiplex PCR; TCRdb has only the in-frame clones, and not every one. The table lists tens of thousands of clones. Sample: blood buffy coat. All receptors derive from a woman aged 18 to 75 with a cervical HPV16 infection that either progressed to CIN3+ or cleared (not recorded which).

In the case of this clone: The DNA ends 3 residues before the CDR3 does, and the rest of the CDR3 is filled in from the germline J gene. V usage is TRBV29-1 and J usage is TRBJ2-6; D gene ambiguous. The CDR3 loop spans 14 amino acids. Germline V gives CDR1 SQVTM, CDR2 ANQGSEA. V dropped 5 bases and J dropped 0 bases, with 8 bases sitting between them. The chain's CDR3 is CSVSVSSGANVLTF. CDR3 DNA (partial): TGCAGCGTTTCAGTCAGCTCTGGGGCCAACGTC.

Note on this clone: The read stops 3 residues short of the end of the CDR3; the missing end is completed from the germline J gene. The chain carries TRBV11-1 and TRBJ2-5, with D maybe TRBD1 (6 bases). Germline CDR1 is SGHAT and CDR2 is FQDESV (reference sequence). The CDR3 consists of 14 residues. Trimming cost V 4 bases and J 2 bases, with 11 bases left between them. The DNA read from the CDR3 is TGTGCCAGCAGCTACAGGGCTTTACAAGAGACC. Encoded protein: CASSYRALQET. The whole CDR3 reads CASSYRALQETQYF.

Details on this clone: The sequence runs out 3 residues before the end of the CDR3; the remainder is reconstructed from the germline J gene. The J gene is TRBJ2-3, the V gene TRBV5-1; 13 positions match TRBD2. Trimming removed 4 bases from V and 6 bases from J; junction bases left unmatched: 5. CDR3 length equals 15 residues. Germline V gene data show CDR1 as SGHRS and CDR2 as YFSETQ. The chain's CDR3 is CASSQTSGRSDTQYF. Partial CDR3 DNA: TGCGCCAGCAGCCAGACTAGCGGGAGGAGTGATACG.

With regard to this clone: The read ends 3 residues before the CDR3 terminus; that terminus is restored from the germline J gene. The chain employs TRBV5-1 and TRBJ1-5, with 7 bases matching TRBD1. The ends lost 2 bases at V and 0 bases at J; junction bases unmatched: 2. This CDR3 has 15 amino acids. Germline values: CDR1 SGHRS, CDR2 YFSETQ. CDR3 bases read: TGCGCCAGCAGCTTTGGGACAGATAGCAATCAGCCC. It codes for CASSFGTDSNQP. The full-length CDR3 reads as CASSFGTDSNQPQHF.

A remark on this clone: Coverage ceases 3 residues before the CDR3 finishes, and the germline J gene fills in the end. The chain combines TRBV7-3 with TRBJ2-7; 7 bases fit TRBD1. Per the germline V gene, CDR1 is SGHTA and CDR2 is FQGTGA. J lost 2 bases, V lost 5 bases, and 6 bases had no gene match. The CDR3 runs 14 residues. CDR3 DNA (partial): TGTGCCAGCAGCCCCACGGGACAGCCCTACGAG. Translation: CASSPTGQPYE. The full CDR3 reads CASSPTGQPYEQYF.

The CDR3 sequence is CASSIKGQNTEAFF. The covered CDR3 bases are TGTGCCAGCAGTATAAAGGGACAGAACACTGAA. This rearrangement joins TRBV12-3 or TRBV12-4 to TRBJ1-1, with D possibly being TRBD1 (6 bases). Read sequence stops 3 residues before the CDR3 end, and the germline J gene provides the missing end. CDR3 length equals 14 residues. Trimming cost V 5 bases and J 1 base, with 11 bases left between them.

Regarding this clone: Read coverage stops 3 residues before the CDR3 terminus; the germline J gene supplies the remainder. The chain has TRBV18 and TRBJ1-2; 7 bases match TRBD1. Per germline, CDR1 KGHSH and CDR2 LQKENI. The V segment lost 3 bases and the J segment 0 bases; nucleotides outside the gene matches: 10. The CDR3 is 17 residues long. CDR3 DNA, as far as it was read: TGTGCCAGCTCACCCTTGGGACAGTATTCGACTAACTATGGC. Amino acids: CASSPLGQYSTNYG. The complete CDR3 reads CASSPLGQYSTNYGYTF.

Of note for this clone: Sequencing ends 3 residues short of the CDR3 end; the germline J gene provides the rest. The V call is TRBV7-6, the J call TRBJ2-3; 10 nucleotides align to TRBD1. The length of the CDR3 is 15 residues. Looked up from germline, CDR1 is SGHVS and CDR2 is FNYEAQ. This chain's CDR3 is CASSLLGQGWETQYF. The CDR3 DNA, read in part, is TGTGCCAGCAGCTTACTGGGACAGGGGTGGGAAACG.

Concerning this clone: Read sequence stops 3 residues before the CDR3 end, and the germline J gene provides the missing end. The V and J genes are TRBV11-3 and TRBJ2-5; 7 bases line up with TRBD1. The CDR3 consists of 14 residues. Germline V CDR1 and CDR2: SGHNT, YENEEA. V gave up 5 bases and J gave up 1 base; unmatched junction bases: 4. CDR3 DNA, as far as it was read: TGTGCCAGCAGCCCGGGACAGCCCCAAGAGACC. As protein: CASSPGQPQET. The entire CDR3 reads CASSPGQPQETQYF.

As regards this clone: The read stops 3 residues short of the end of the CDR3; the missing end is completed from the germline J gene. J is TRBJ2-5 and V is TRBV20-1; weak D call: TRBD2 (5 bases). The CDR3 covers 13 residues. Looked up from germline, CDR1 is DFQATT and CDR2 is SNEGSKA (reference sequence). Trimming left V 3 bases short and J 4 bases short, with 12 bases between. The CDR3 loop is CSARQAVGETQYF. The covered CDR3 bases are TGCAGTGCTAGGCAAGCGGTTGGAGAGACC.

To note about this clone: The read gets to within 3 residues of the CDR3 end, and the germline J gene fills in the rest. This chain links TRBV7-3 with TRBJ2-3; maybe TRBD2 (6 bases). Per the germline V gene, CDR1 is SGHTA and CDR2 is FQGTGA. The V end was cut by 5 bases, the J end by 0 bases, with 18 bases between. The CDR3 is 17 residues long. Partial CDR3 DNA: TGTGCCAGCAGCCCCCTAGGGGCGGGGTTTAGCACAGATACG. Amino acid sequence: CASSPLGAGFSTDT. The whole CDR3 is CASSPLGAGFSTDTQYF.

Remarks on this clone: The DNA ends 3 residues before the CDR3 does, and the rest of the CDR3 is filled in from the germline J gene. The V gene is TRBV19, the J gene TRBJ2-1; 12 positions agree with TRBD2. This CDR3 has 14 amino acids. Germline V gene data show CDR1 as LNHDA and CDR2 as SQIVND (reference sequence). J gave up 4 bases and V 6 bases, and 1 base lay outside the gene matches. CDR3 DNA (partial): TGTGCCAGTAGGACTAGCGGGGGTTACAATGAG. Its translation: CASRTSGGYNE. The CDR3, in full, reads CASRTSGGYNEQFF.

As to this clone: The read ends 3 residues shy of where the CDR3 ends; the end is completed using the germline J gene. The chain employs TRBV30 and TRBJ2-7; no reliable D call. Germline lookup yields CDR1 GTSNPN and CDR2 SVGIG (reference sequence). V shed 0 bases and J shed 6 bases, with 6 bases lying between them. CDR3 length: 11 residues. The sequenced CDR3 bases are TGTGCCTGGAGTGTACTGCCCGAG. This encodes CAWSVLPE. The full CDR3 sequence reads CAWSVLPEQYF.

As regards this clone: The CDR3 end falls 3 residues outside the read, so it is completed with the germline J gene. The chain is built from TRBV2 and TRBJ1-5; D perhaps matches TRBD1 (6 bases). The germline V gene encodes CDR1 SNHLY and CDR2 FYNNEI. V was trimmed by 4 bases and J by 4 bases, leaving 14 bases between them. The CDR3 consists of 15 residues. Partial CDR3 DNA: TGTGCCAGCAGTGGTCAGGGGATTAGAAATCAGCCC. Translated, it gives CASSGQGIRNQP. The full CDR3 protein reads CASSGQGIRNQPQHF.

CDR3 DNA, as far as it was read: TGCAGCGTTGAACCGACAGGGGAGGCCTACGAG. It specifies CSVEPTGEAYE. The full CDR3 protein is CSVEPTGEAYEQYF. J is TRBJ2-7 and V is TRBV29-1; 8 bases are a match to TRBD1. Coverage ceases 3 residues before the CDR3 finishes, and the germline J gene fills in the end. The CDR3 has 14 amino acids. Losses at the gene ends were 2 bases for V and 2 bases for J; bases not matched to a gene: 5. Germline V gene lookup returns CDR1 SQVTM and CDR2 ANQGSEA.

A word on this clone: The CDR3 end lies 3 residues beyond the end of the read and is filled in from the germline J gene. The chain uses TRBV20-1 and TRBJ2-3; D is possibly TRBD2 (6 bases). The CDR3 spans 12 residues. CDR1 DFQATT and CDR2 SNEGSKA come from the germline V gene (reference sequence). Incomplete CDR3 DNA: TGCAGTGCCAAGGAGGGGAAAGAGACG. Translating gives CSAKEGKET. In full, the CDR3 is CSAKEGKETQYF.

In the case of this clone: Read data end 3 residues before the CDR3 end; the end is taken from the germline J gene. The chain has TRBV10-3 and TRBJ2-7; D possibly corresponds to TRBD2 (6 bases). Germline assignment: CDR1 ENHRY and CDR2 SYGVKD. CDR3 length: 14 residues. V was trimmed by 4 bases and J by 4 bases, leaving 14 bases between them. The CDR3 sequence is CAISGGLGTYEQYF. The sequenced CDR3 bases are TGTGCCATCAGTGGAGGACTGGGGACTTACGAG.

In regard to this clone: The missing CDR3 end, 3 residues past where the read stops, is filled in from the germline J gene. V and J are TRBV7-3 and TRBJ2-1, with TRBD2 matching 7 bases. The CDR3 loop spans 16 amino acids. After removal of 5 bases from V and 0 bases from J, the junction contained 7 bases not matched to a gene. Germline lookup yields CDR1 SGHTA and CDR2 FQGTGA. The chain's CDR3 is CASSGLPSGSYNEQFF. Partial CDR3 DNA: TGTGCCAGCAGCGGGTTACCTAGCGGCTCCTACAATGAG. The entire variable domain, with the rest obtained from reference TRBV7-3 and TRBJ2-1, is as follows: GAGVSQTPSNKVTEKGKYVELRCDPISGHTALYWYRQSLGQGPEFLIYFQGTGAADDSGLPNDRFFAVRPEGSVSTLKIQRTERGDSAVYLCASSGLPSGSYNEQFFGPGTRLTVL.

About this clone itself: Sequencing ends 3 residues short of the CDR3 end; the germline J gene provides the rest. The chain couples TRBV7-9 to TRBJ2-7, with D unclear. V was cut by 5 bases and J by 5 bases, with 16 bases left in between. Germline lookup yields CDR1 SEHNR and CDR2 FQNEAQ (reference sequence). The CDR3 length is 14 residues. CDR3 DNA, as far as it was read: TGTGCCAGCAGCCGCCCCGACGGCACAGACGAG. This translates into CASSRPDGTDE. The whole CDR3 reads CASSRPDGTDEQYF.

Notes on this clone: Read sequence stops 3 residues before the CDR3 end, and the germline J gene provides the missing end. This chain joins TRBV7-2 and TRBJ2-4; TRBD1 matches 9 bases. From germline, CDR1 is SGHTA and CDR2 FQGNSA. The CDR3 contains 14 residues. The CDR3 bases that were read are TGTGCCAGCAGCTCCTTACAGGGGGCGCGAGGT. Translating gives CASSSLQGARG. The full CDR3 reads CASSSLQGARGQYF. Together with reference TRBV7-2 and TRBJ2-4, the CDR3 gives the full variable domain: GAGVSQSPSNKVTEKGKDVELRCDPISGHTALYWYRQSLGQGLEFLIYFQGNSAPDKSGLPSDRFSAERTGGSVSTLTIQRTQQEDSAVYLCASSSLQGARGQYFGAGTRLSVL.

Note on this clone: With the read ending 3 residues before the CDR3 end, the germline J gene is used to fill in that end. The chain carries TRBV30 and TRBJ2-3, with D possibly matching TRBD2 (6 bases). Germline values: CDR1 GTSNPN, CDR2 SVGIG (reference sequence). This CDR3 has 15 amino acids. V lost 3 bases and J 0 bases, leaving 13 bases between the germline ends. The CDR3 DNA, read in part, is TGTGCCTGGAGGGTACTAGCTTCTAGCACAGATACG. Translating gives CAWRVLASSTDT. The whole CDR3 protein is CAWRVLASSTDTQYF.

A note on this clone: The sequenced fragment ends 3 residues before the CDR3 boundary, so the rest is inferred from the germline J gene. The chain uses TRBV19 and TRBJ1-5; weak D call: TRBD1 (6 bases). Trimming shortened V by 4 bases and J by 7 bases, and 23 bases separated the two germline ends. The CDR3 contains 17 residues. The germline gives CDR1 LNHDA, CDR2 SQIVND (reference sequence). This CDR3 is CASSTRAGGVNKQPQHF. The DNA read from the CDR3 is TGTGCCAGTAGTACCCGGGCGGGGGGCGTGAATAAACAGCCC.

As concerns this clone: The read terminates 3 residues before the CDR3 end, so the remaining end is supplied by the germline J gene. The same CDR3 also results from other DNA sequences found in this sample. The rearrangement links TRBV7-3 to TRBJ1-3, with 8 nucleotides matching TRBD1. V gave up 5 bases and J gave up 2 bases; unmatched junction bases: 5. CDR1 is SGHTA and CDR2 is FQGTGA in the germline V gene. This CDR3 has 15 amino acids. The part of the CDR3 DNA that was read is TGTGCCAGCAGCCTCGGACAGGGCGCTGGAAACACC. The encoded protein is CASSLGQGAGNT. The CDR3 reads in full as CASSLGQGAGNTIYF.

Comment on this clone: Read sequence stops 3 residues before the CDR3 end, and the germline J gene provides the missing end. The J gene is TRBJ2-3, the V gene TRBV20-1; D could derive from TRBD1 or TRBD2 (5 bases each). This CDR3 has 14 amino acids. The ends were cut back, 3 bases at V and 2 bases at J, with 12 bases in the middle. Germline lookup yields CDR1 DFQATT and CDR2 SNEGSKA (reference sequence). The CDR3 bases that were read are TGCAGTGCTAGGCCAGAGGGGCCCACAGATACG. It specifies CSARPEGPTDT. The whole CDR3 is CSARPEGPTDTQYF.

The CDR3 bases that were read are TGTGCCAGTAGTATAACCCCGACAGGGACATATGGC. The encoded protein is CASSITPTGTYG. The entire CDR3 reads CASSITPTGTYGYTF. The chain uses TRBV19 and TRBJ1-2, with TRBD1 identical over 7 bases. The CDR3 is cut off 3 residues early in the read; its end comes from the germline J gene. The CDR3 contains 15 residues. V was clipped by 2 bases and J by 5 bases; unmatched bases: 8. The germline CDR1 and CDR2 sequences are LNHDA and SQIVND (reference sequence).

As concerns this clone: The CDR3 end is not reached by the read, which stops 3 residues before it; the germline J gene fills it in. The chain couples TRBV30 to TRBJ1-4; the D gene is possibly TRBD1 (5 bases). The V and J ends lost 3 bases and 4 bases respectively, with 6 bases between them. Germline loops: CDR1 GTSNPN, CDR2 SVGIG (reference sequence). CDR3 length: 12 amino acids. The chain's CDR3 is CAWRGLNEKLFF. Incomplete CDR3 DNA: TGTGCCTGGAGGGGACTTAATGAAAAA.

Comment on this clone: The read ends 3 residues shy of where the CDR3 ends; the end is completed using the germline J gene. The chain is built from TRBV20-1 and TRBJ2-3; no clear D gene. Germline-derived CDR1 and CDR2 are DFQATT and SNEGSKA (reference sequence). V was cut by 5 bases and J by 5 bases, with 17 bases left in between. The CDR3 runs 14 residues. The CDR3 sequence is CSAYTGGLKDTQYF. The sequenced part of the CDR3 DNA is TGCAGTGCTTACACGGGTGGCCTTAAAGATACG.